One and the same sample provided the 27 T cell receptor beta chains below, sequenced in a study of blood T cell repertoires in COVID-19. Generated by immunoSEQ multiplex PCR, the TCRdb table keeps only in-frame clones and is missing some. The repertoire holds about 230,000 clones, just over 85% seen once, with more than 9% in the top ten. Sequenced input: peripheral blood. The receptors here all came from a man between 45 and 60 years old with COVID-19, enrolled during active disease.

The chain uses TRBV10-3 and TRBJ2-7; 8 positions agree with TRBD2. The junction had 4 bases not matched to a gene; V was cut back by 0 bases and J by 6 bases. Germline V gene data show CDR1 as ENHRY and CDR2 as SYGVKD. The CDR3 is made up of 14 amino acids. CDR3: CAISESPGTSEQYF. CDR3 nucleotide sequence: TGTGCCATCAGTGAGTCTCCAGGGACTAGCGAGCAGTACTTC.

The rearrangement uses TRBV7-9 and TRBJ1-2; 7 nucleotides align to TRBD1. Germline trimming cut 5 bases from V and 4 bases from J; bases unmatched to any gene: 10. Germline V gives CDR1 SEHNR, CDR2 FQNEAQ (reference sequence). The CDR3 contains 15 residues. CDR3 region: CASSPGTDSSYGYTF. The CDR3 DNA is TGTGCCAGCAGCCCGGGGACAGATTCTAGCTATGGCTACACCTTC.

The rearrangement joins TRBV6-6 to TRBJ1-2; D unclear. The V and J ends lost 6 bases and 7 bases respectively, with 12 bases between them. The germline CDR1 and CDR2 sequences are MNHNY and SVGAGI (reference sequence). The CDR3 is 12 residues long. Here the CDR3 reads CASSSPGSGYTF. CDR3 in DNA: TGTGCCAGCAGCTCTCCCGGGTCTGGCTACACCTTC.

The CDR3 region has the DNA TGTGCCAGCAGTGAATCGGAGGGAAGGGGCGGTCCTGGCTACACCTTC. Protein sequence: CASSESEGRGGPGYTF. The chain employs TRBV6-1 and TRBJ1-2; D is perhaps TRBD1 (5 bases). The germline V gene has CDR1 MNHNS and CDR2 SASEGT. There are 16 residues in the CDR3. The V and J ends lost 2 bases and 7 bases respectively, with 20 bases between them.

The chain links TRBV27 to TRBJ2-5; D possibly corresponds to TRBD2 (5 bases). V dropped 0 bases and J dropped 0 bases, with 20 bases sitting between them. The CDR3 runs 19 residues. Per germline, CDR1 MNHEY and CDR2 SMNVEV (reference sequence). The CDR3 loop is CASSLSWTSGGKYQETQYF. The CDR3 DNA reads as TGTGCCAGCAGTTTATCTTGGACTTCCGGTGGAAAGTACCAAGAGACCCAGTACTTC.

The rearrangement joins TRBV15 to TRBJ2-7, with D possibly matching TRBD1 (6 bases). The CDR3 extends over 14 amino acids. Trimming took off 0 bases at V and 0 bases at J, with 6 bases between the two ends. The V gene's germline CDR1 is LNHNV and CDR2 YYDKDF (reference sequence). The CDR3 region has the DNA TGTGCCACCAGCAGAGACAGGGGCTCCTACGAGCAGTACTTC. This gives the protein CATSRDRGSYEQYF.

The chain has TRBV4-1 and TRBJ2-5, with 8 bases lining up with TRBD2. The CDR3 runs 16 residues. Germline CDR1 MGHRA, CDR2 YSYEKL. V was pared by 0 bases and J by 5 bases, with 8 bases of the junction left unmatched. The CDR3 here is CASSQDGSGDGETQYF. DNA for the CDR3: TGCGCCAGCAGCCAAGATGGTAGCGGGGACGGGGAGACCCAGTACTTC.

The chain couples TRBV9 to TRBJ1-2, with no clear D. The ends were cut back, 0 bases at V and 7 bases at J, with 13 bases in the middle. Per the germline V gene, CDR1 is SGDLS and CDR2 is YYNGEE. The length of the CDR3 is 14 residues. The CDR3 reads CASSVAPLLGGYTF. The CDR3 bases are TGTGCCAGCAGCGTAGCCCCCCTACTAGGTGGCTACACCTTC.

V and J are TRBV9 and TRBJ2-3; 9 positions agree with TRBD2. Germline loops: CDR1 SGDLS, CDR2 YYNGEE. The CDR3 length is 17 residues. J lost 2 bases, V lost 0 bases, and 7 bases had no gene match. This chain's CDR3 is CASSVAVRGGLTDTQYF. The CDR3 DNA sequence: TGTGCCAGCAGCGTAGCTGTGCGGGGGGGCCTCACAGATACGCAGTATTTT. The full variable domain, completed using reference TRBV9 and TRBJ2-3, is DSGVTQTPKHLITATGQRVTLRCSPRSGDLSVYWYQQSLDQGLQFLIQYYNGEERAKGNILERFSAQQFPDLHSELNLSSLELGDSALYFCASSVAVRGGLTDTQYFGPGTRLTVL.

V is TRBV6-4 and J is TRBJ2-2, with D possibly TRBD2 on 5 matching bases. The CDR3 covers 12 residues. The germline CDR1 and CDR2 sequences are MRHNA and SNTAGT. Trimming removed 7 bases at V and 7 bases at J, with 10 bases between. Written as DNA, the CDR3 is TGTGCCAGCACCAACGGAGGCGGGGAGCTGTTTTTT. It translates to CASTNGGGELFF.

The J gene is TRBJ2-7, the V gene TRBV3-1 (or the pseudogene TRBV3-2), with D possibly matching TRBD1 (6 bases). Trimming cost V 0 bases and J 4 bases, with 22 bases left between them. CDR1 and CDR2 (germline): LGHDT, YNNKEL (reference sequence). CDR3 size: 18 residues. The CDR3 loop is CASSQEGVARGHLYEQYF. CDR3 DNA: TGTGCCAGCAGCCAAGAAGGTGTAGCCAGGGGACACCTATACGAGCAGTACTTC.

J is TRBJ1-1 and V is TRBV30; TRBD1 matches 10 bases. CDR1 is GTSNPN and CDR2 is SVGIG in the germline V gene (reference sequence). Trimming removed 4 bases from V and 5 bases from J; junction bases left unmatched: 4. The CDR3 runs to 13 residues. The CDR3, as DNA: TGTGCCTGGACCGGACAGGGGGTGACTGAAGCTTTCTTT. Translation gives CAWTGQGVTEAFF.

V gene TRBV28 combines with J gene TRBJ2-1; TRBD2 might be the D (6 bases). This CDR3 spans 17 amino acids. V was clipped by 1 base and J by 4 bases, with 17 bases between them. The germline gives CDR1 MDHEN, CDR2 SYDVKM. This chain's CDR3 is CASSLLEDPGGYNEQFF. The DNA of the CDR3 is TGTGCCAGCAGTTTATTGGAGGACCCCGGGGGATACAATGAGCAGTTCTTC.

This rearrangement joins TRBV27 to TRBJ2-5; TRBD2 matches at 16 bases. The germline V gene has CDR1 MNHEY and CDR2 SMNVEV (reference sequence). Losses at the gene ends were 4 bases for V and 5 bases for J; bases not matched to a gene: 13. The CDR3 totals 19 residues. The CDR3 protein is CASSSRSGLAGGPRETQYF. The CDR3 DNA follows: TGTGCCAGCAGTTCACGCTCGGGACTAGCGGGAGGGCCGAGGGAGACCCAGTACTTC.

This chain links TRBV27 with TRBJ2-5; 7 nucleotides line up with TRBD1. Germline CDR1 and CDR2: MNHEY and SMNVEV (reference sequence). V gave up 5 bases and J gave up 2 bases; unmatched junction bases: 5. The CDR3 runs 14 residues. Here the CDR3 DNA reads TGTGCCAGCAGTCCCTGGGACAGTCAAGAGACCCAGTACTTC. It codes for CASSPWDSQETQYF.

The CDR3, as DNA: TGTGCCAGCAGTTACTCGCTCGGTCGTGAGGCTGAGCAGTTCTTC. Translation gives CASSYSLGREAEQFF. The chain has TRBV6-5 and TRBJ2-1; D remains unclear. V lost 0 bases, J lost 9 bases, and 15 bases lay in between. The CDR3 has 15 residues. The germline gives CDR1 MNHEY, CDR2 SVGAGI.

This chain uses TRBV7-2 with TRBJ2-2, with TRBD2 matching over 14 bases. Germline CDR1 is SGHTA and CDR2 is FQGNSA. The CDR3 spans 16 residues. J gave up 8 bases and V 5 bases, and 7 bases lay outside the gene matches. The CDR3 region has the DNA TGTGCCAGCAGCGGGACTAGCGGGAGAGGTTTAGGGGAGCTGTTTTTT. The encoded protein is CASSGTSGRGLGELFF.

This clone has just one count. Other DNA sequences of this sample code for an identical CDR3. The gene calls are TRBV12-5 and TRBJ2-1, with 13 bases identical to TRBD2. CDR1 is LGHNT and CDR2 is FRNRAP in the germline V gene. Trimming removed 4 bases from V and 4 bases from J; junction bases left unmatched: 1. CDR3 size: 15 residues. The CDR3 is CASGSGLAGYNEQFF. CDR3 nucleotides: TGTGCTAGTGGTTCGGGACTAGCGGGGTACAATGAGCAGTTCTTC.

This rearrangement joins TRBV7-2 to TRBJ1-4; D might be TRBD1 (5 bases). Trimming took 6 bases from V and 12 from J, leaving 11 bases between them. The CDR3 extends over 11 amino acids. CDR1 and CDR2 from the germline V gene are SGHTA and FQGNSA. The CDR3 is CASRSGTQLFF. Here the CDR3 DNA reads TGTGCCAGCAGATCAGGGACTCAACTGTTTTTT.

The rearrangement joins TRBV9 to TRBJ1-3; no clear D. Germline CDR1 reads SGDLS; CDR2 reads YYNGEE. CDR3 length equals 13 residues. The V end was cut by 4 bases, the J end by 0 bases, with 5 bases between. CDR3 sequence reads: CASSRDSGNTIYF. The CDR3 DNA reads as TGTGCCAGCAGCCGGGACTCTGGAAACACCATATATTTT. Together with reference TRBV9 and TRBJ1-3, the CDR3 gives the full variable domain: DSGVTQTPKHLITATGQRVTLRCSPRSGDLSVYWYQQSLDQGLQFLIQYYNGEERAKGNILERFSAQQFPDLHSELNLSSLELGDSALYFCASSRDSGNTIYFGEGSWLTVV.

The chain links TRBV6-5 to TRBJ2-7, with 10 bases matching TRBD2. V gave up 6 bases and J gave up 6 bases; unmatched junction bases: 5. This CDR3 has 13 amino acids. Germline assignment: CDR1 MNHEY and CDR2 SVGAGI. CDR3 in amino acids: CASRVAGGREQYF. In DNA form, the CDR3 reads TGTGCCAGCAGGGTAGCGGGAGGTCGCGAGCAGTACTTC.

The chain has TRBV30 and TRBJ1-1, with a weak D call TRBD1 (5 bases). The CDR3 consists of 13 residues. The germline V and J ends were trimmed by 4 bases and 4 bases, with 13 bases remaining between them. Germline-derived CDR1 and CDR2 are GTSNPN and SVGIG (reference sequence). The CDR3 spells CAWTQAPGTEAFF. Here the CDR3 DNA reads TGTGCCTGGACACAGGCTCCGGGCACTGAAGCTTTCTTT.

This chain joins TRBV27 and TRBJ1-2; 8 bases are a match to TRBD1. The trim removed 2 bases at V and 0 bases at J, leaving 8 bases unmatched. From germline, CDR1 is MNHEY and CDR2 SMNVEV (reference sequence). There are 17 residues in the CDR3. The CDR3 is CASSLKQGADTNYGYTF. DNA for the CDR3: TGTGCCAGCAGTTTAAAGCAGGGGGCAGACACTAACTATGGCTACACCTTC.

This chain links TRBV3-1 (or the pseudogene TRBV3-2) with TRBJ2-7, with 9 bases matching TRBD2. With V trimmed by 4 bases and J by 4 bases, 8 bases remained unmatched. The CDR3 sequence is 15 residues long. From germline, CDR1 is LGHDT and CDR2 YNNKEL (reference sequence). CDR3 DNA sequence: TGTGCCAGCAGCCCCCCGGCTAGCGGGATATACGAGCAGTACTTC. Translation: CASSPPASGIYEQYF.

This chain joins TRBV6-5 and TRBJ2-7; D is perhaps TRBD1 (5 bases). The V gene lost 6 bases and the J gene lost 10 bases, with 19 bases spanning the gap. The CDR3 covers 13 residues. Germline CDR1 and CDR2: MNHEY and SVGAGI. The chain's CDR3 is CASSPKPGGQQYF. CDR3 in DNA: TGTGCCAGCAGCCCCAAACCTGGCGGACAACAGTACTTC.

V is TRBV10-3 and J is TRBJ2-1; 13 bases fit TRBD2. Germline CDR1 and CDR2: ENHRY and SYGVKD. The trim removed 7 bases at V and 10 bases at J, leaving 10 bases unmatched. This CDR3 is 15 amino acids long. The CDR3 coding sequence is TGTGCCATCAAGCCCGGGACTAGCGGGAAGGGGGAGCAGTTCTTC. Encoded protein: CAIKPGTSGKGEQFF.

This chain uses TRBV7-8 with TRBJ2-1; D might be TRBD2 (5 bases). V was clipped by 0 bases and J by 4 bases, with 10 bases between them. The V gene's germline CDR1 is SGHVS and CDR2 FQNEAQ. This CDR3 has 15 amino acids. CDR3 protein: CASSLAGVGYNEQFF. As DNA, the CDR3 is TGTGCCAGCAGCTTAGCGGGAGTAGGATACAATGAGCAGTTCTTC.